The T cell receptor beta chain described here comes from a study of cytomegalovirus exposure and HLA in healthy donors. Study outcomes and limitations: Most observed TCR sequences were rare, whereas some public TCRs were detected in many donors. Several of the most significant clusters were apparently associated with common viral pathogens in a later analysis. Reports credit the classifier with highly specific, highly sensitive diagnosis of cytomegalovirus status.

PCR employed 60 Vbeta and 13 Jbeta primers. Study processing details: Tens of millions of unique TCR beta chains, roughly 11 million shared, were counted in a later analysis. Clones were sequenced by immunoSEQ multiplex PCR, and TCRdb holds only the in-frame ones, with some missing. The DNA gave D and trimming, while V, J and clone size come from that table. The table has a few hundred thousand clones, nearly 80% seen once. Note on this clone: Its specificity is unknown.

The CDR3 spans 18 residues. Per germline, CDR1 LNHDA and CDR2 SQIVND (reference sequence). V was clipped by 5 bases and J by 2 bases; unmatched bases: 11. Sequences were obtained from PBMCs. This TCR was recovered from a man between 18 and 35 years old in good health and CMV-seronegative. The rearrangement links TRBV19 to TRBJ2-5, with TRBD2 identical over 13 bases. The CDR3 reads CASSLRLAGGPKQETQYF. CDR3 DNA sequence: TGTGCCAGTAGTCTCCGACTAGCGGGGGGCCCAAAGCAAGAGACCCAGTACTTC.